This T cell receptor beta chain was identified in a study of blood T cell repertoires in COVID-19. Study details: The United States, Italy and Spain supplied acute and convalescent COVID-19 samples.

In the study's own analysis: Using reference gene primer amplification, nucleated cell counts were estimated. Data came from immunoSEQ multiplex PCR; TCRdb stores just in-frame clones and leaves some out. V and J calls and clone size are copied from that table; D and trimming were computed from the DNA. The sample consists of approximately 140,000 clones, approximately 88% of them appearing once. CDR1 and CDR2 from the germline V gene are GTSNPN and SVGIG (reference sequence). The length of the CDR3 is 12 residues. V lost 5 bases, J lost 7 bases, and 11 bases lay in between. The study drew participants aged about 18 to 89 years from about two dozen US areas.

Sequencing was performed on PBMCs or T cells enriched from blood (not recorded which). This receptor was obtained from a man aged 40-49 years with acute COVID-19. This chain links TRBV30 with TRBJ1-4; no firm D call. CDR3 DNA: TGTGCCTGGGGACGGGATGGTGAAAAACTGTTTTTT. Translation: CAWGRDGEKLFF.